This TCR beta chain was retrieved from a study of T cells in Graves' hyperthyroidism and ophthalmopathy. In this sample, this clonotype turned up many times. Per germline, CDR1 SGHRS and CDR2 YFSETQ. The CDR3 length is 18 residues. The V and J ends lost 0 bases and 0 bases respectively, with 16 bases between them. It was RNA transcripts that yielded the amplified TCR beta CDR3 regions. HTBI primers were employed in a first-round RT-PCR of the TCR CDR3. TCRdb ran MiXCR on the multiplex PCR reads and lists one entry per CDR3 protein. This table has approximately 200,000 distinct CDR3 sequences, around 18% appearing once.

The material sequenced was blood. This chain joins TRBV5-1 and TRBJ2-4; D ambiguous. The TCR sequence derives from a man between 40 and 49 years old with Graves' hyperthyroidism. The CDR3 sequence: CASSLDPTTRLAKNIQYF. DNA for the CDR3: TGCGCCAGCAGCTTGGACCCTACGACACGATTAGCCAAAAACATTCAGTACTTC.